The 2 T cell receptor beta chains below were found in one sample sequenced in a study of molecular identifiers for immune sequencing clone quantification. Using its own MiXCR run on the PCR reads, TCRdb lists one record per CDR3 protein. The repertoire consists of about 35,000 distinct CDR3 sequences, with approximately 19% occurring once and the leading ten covering under 1.4%. Sequencing input: naive CD8+ T cells from blood, with Jurkat cell RNA spiked in. Noted subset: FACS-sorted CD8+CD4-CCR7+CD45RA+ naive T cells. The source of these receptors is a human donor in good health. Some libraries in this study had Jurkat cell RNA spiked in.

For this clonotype: A much larger clone differs by one base, so this may be a read error. The V and J genes are TRBV10-2 and TRBJ2-1; 8 bases map to TRBD2. This CDR3 comprises 14 residues. The trim removed 4 bases at V and 9 bases at J, leaving 8 bases unmatched. Germline loops: CDR1 WSHSY, CDR2 SAAADI. CDR3 in DNA: TGCGCCAGCAGTGTCATAGCGGGGAGTGGTGAGCAGTTCTTC. It specifies CASSVIAGSGEQFF.

Remarks on this clonotype: Just one base apart from a much larger clone, this may be a read error. The rearrangement joins TRBV4-3 to TRBJ2-7; D ambiguous. CDR1 is LGHNA and CDR2 is YSLEER in the germline V gene. The CDR3 covers 15 residues. CDR3 nucleotides: TGCGCCGGCAGCCAAGACTCCAGGTCCACCTACGAGCAGTACTTC. Its translation: CAGSQDSRSTYEQYF.